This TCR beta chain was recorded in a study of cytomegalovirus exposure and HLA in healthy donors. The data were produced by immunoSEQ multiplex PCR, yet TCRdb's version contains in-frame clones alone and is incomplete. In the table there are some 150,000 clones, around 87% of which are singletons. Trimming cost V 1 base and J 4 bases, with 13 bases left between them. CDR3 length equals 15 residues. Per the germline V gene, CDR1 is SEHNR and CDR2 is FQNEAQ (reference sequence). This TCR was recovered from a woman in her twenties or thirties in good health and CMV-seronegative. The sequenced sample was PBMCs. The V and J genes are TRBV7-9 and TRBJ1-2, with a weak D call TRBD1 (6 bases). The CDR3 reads CASSLEVTGTYGYTF. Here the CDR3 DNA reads TGTGCCAGCAGCTTAGAGGTAACAGGGACCTATGGCTACACCTTC.